This TCR beta chain is drawn from a study of control samples from healthy donors and cancer patients. Germline CDR1 reads SNHLY; CDR2 reads FYNNEI. V trimming: 8 bases; J trimming: 6 bases; junction bases outside the gene matches: 8. The CDR3 is 13 residues long. Profiled with immunoSEQ multiplex PCR; TCRdb holds only in-frame clones, not every one. Among over 150,000 clones, over 90% were seen once, and the ten largest hold approximately 0.93%. This TCR derives from a woman aged 25 to 39 in good health. The genes are TRBV2 and TRBJ2-7, with 9 bases matching TRBD1. Sequencing used blood. CDR3 bases: TGTGCCAGCTCTTGGGACAGGGCGGTCGAGCAGTACTTC. Translated, it gives CASSWDRAVEQYF.